This TCR beta chain was profiled in a study of blood T cell repertoires in COVID-19 (dated by TCRdb to 2018 to 2021). In terms of the full investigation: Collaborator samples came from the United States, Italy and Spain and covered acute and convalescent phases of COVID-19. HLA class I and class II types, where available, came from metadata supplied by the sample provider rather than from assay-based typing. The repertoires were made available in a free public database intended to serve as a resource for research on the immune response to SARS-CoV-2. The prospective study material was composed of cDNA or gDNA derived from T cells, B-cell-depleted T cells, or PBMCs. Samples were obtained from the ongoing ImmuneRACE study (first 160 participants) and from 1,254 subjects provided by 6 global collaborators. Sample metadata almost always included a de-identified subject ID, COVID-19 status, age in years and sex. Deeply sampled blood TCRbeta repertoires from subjects exposed to, actively infected with, or recovered from COVID-19 were included in the dataset. Study-wide conclusions, independent of this receptor: How much clinical and demographic metadata was included differed by source and by participant, and the metadata was provided uncurated.

Via the germline V gene, CDR1 is SGHRS and CDR2 YFSETQ. V loses 3 bases at its end and J loses 4 bases; junction bases beyond the gene matches: 1. Its CDR3 holds 15 amino acids, cysteine through phenylalanine. Solely the CDR3 DNA is kept, with 45 bases framed from the first base. TCRbeta CDR3 regions were amplified from genomic DNA by means of the immunoSEQ Assay, a bias-controlled multiplex PCR. As for the original processing: The number of nucleated cells in each sample was estimated from the amplification of reference gene primers within the assay. To quantify the absolute abundance of each unique TCRbeta CDR3 rearrangement, sequence reads were collapsed and filtered. For each sample, productive Simpson clonality was calculated as the square root of Simpson's diversity index over productive rearrangements. The clones in this table, taken by TCRdb from immuneACCESS, are in-frame only. Not every clone is retained; where verified, under half of the shortfall comes from an unresolved V gene, and the cause of the rest is unknown. V, J and clone size derive from that table, while D and trimming were established from the DNA sequence. Present in this sample are 200,000 to 250,000 clones, under 90% of which were seen just once. Together, the top ten hold around 1.7% of the sample.

Details on this clone: It lacks a known antigen. No much larger clone is present one base from it, and per-base qualities are unavailable. The sample has other DNA sequences that encode this CDR3 too.

Participants in the prospective study were enrolled through a virtual design, were aged roughly 18 to 100 years, and lived in fewer than 30 United States geographic areas. To assign participants to cohorts, the prospective study relied on clinical history that participants themselves reported in a screening survey and a study questionnaire. Recovered participants in ImmuneRACE Cohort 3 were defined by two consecutive negative NP/OP PCR tests, clearance by a healthcare professional, or resolution of symptoms. Each participant in the prospective study had whole blood, serum and a nasopharyngeal or oropharyngeal swab collected by mobile phlebotomists. Participants in the prospective study had the option to provide additional blood draws and questionnaires over a roughly two-month period. Before DNA extraction, blood samples from the prospective study were shipped at room temperature or frozen.

This clonotype was sampled from a man aged 40-50 years who had recovered from COVID-19. The chain couples TRBV5-1 to TRBJ2-3; a stretch of 14 junction bases matches TRBD2. Sequencing used PBMCs or T cells enriched from blood (not recorded which). The nucleotide sequence reads TGCGCCAGCAGCTCGGGACTAGCGGGAGCAGATACGCAGTATTTT. This codes for CASSSGLAGADTQYF.